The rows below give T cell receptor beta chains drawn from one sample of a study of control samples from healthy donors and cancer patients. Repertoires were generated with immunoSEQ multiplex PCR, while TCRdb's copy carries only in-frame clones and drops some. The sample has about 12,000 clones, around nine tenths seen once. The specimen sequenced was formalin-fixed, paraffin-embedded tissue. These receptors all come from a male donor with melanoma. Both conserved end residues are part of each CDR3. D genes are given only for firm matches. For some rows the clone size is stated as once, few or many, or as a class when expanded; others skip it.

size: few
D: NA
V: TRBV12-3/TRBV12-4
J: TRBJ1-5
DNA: TGTGCCAGCCGACCCACGGGCAATCAGCCCCAGCATTTT
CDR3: CASRPTGNQPQHF

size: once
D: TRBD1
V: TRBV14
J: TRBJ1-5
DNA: TGTGCCAGCAGCCAGGGACAGGGGGCCGGTCAGCCCCAGCATTTT
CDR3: CASSQGQGAGQPQHF

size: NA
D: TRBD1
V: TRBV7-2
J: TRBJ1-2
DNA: TGTGCCAGCAGCTTAGATAGAGCCGACAGGGGACTCTATGGCTACACCTTC
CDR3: CASSLDRADRGLYGYTF

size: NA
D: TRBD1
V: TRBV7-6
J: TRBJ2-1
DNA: TGTGCCAGCAGCTTCGGGACAGCATACAATGAGCAGTTCTTC
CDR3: CASSFGTAYNEQFF

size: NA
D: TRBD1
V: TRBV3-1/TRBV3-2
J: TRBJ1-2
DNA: TGTGCCAGCAGTCCCGGGACAGGGGGCTATGGCTACACCTTC
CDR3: CASSPGTGGYGYTF

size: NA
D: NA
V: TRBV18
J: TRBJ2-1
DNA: TGTGCCAGCTCACCAAACAGGAACTACAATGAGCAGTTCTTC
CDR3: CASSPNRNYNEQFF

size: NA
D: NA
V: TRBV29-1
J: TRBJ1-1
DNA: TGCAGCGTTGACCGCACTGAAGCTTTCTTT
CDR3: CSVDRTEAFF

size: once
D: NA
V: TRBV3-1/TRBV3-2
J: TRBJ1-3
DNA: TGTGCCAGCAGCCAAGATTTCAACTCTGGAAACACCATATATTTT
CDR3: CASSQDFNSGNTIYF

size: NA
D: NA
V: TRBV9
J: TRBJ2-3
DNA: TGTGCCGGCAGCGTAGCTGTCACAGATACGCAGTATTTT
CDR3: CAGSVAVTDTQYF

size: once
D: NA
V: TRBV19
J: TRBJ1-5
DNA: TGTGCCAGTAGATGGGATAGCAATCAGCCCCAGCATTTT
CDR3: CASRWDSNQPQHF

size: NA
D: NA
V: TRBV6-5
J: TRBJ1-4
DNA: TGTGCCTCAAAAGGGGTCCCCTTATCGTCCGAAAAACTGTTTTTT
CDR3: CASKGVPLSSEKLFF

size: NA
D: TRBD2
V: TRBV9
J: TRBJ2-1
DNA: TGTGCCAGCAGCGGGACTAGCGGTTACAATGAGCAGTTCTTC
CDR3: CASSGTSGYNEQFF

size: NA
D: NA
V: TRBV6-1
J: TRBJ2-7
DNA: TGTGCCAGCAGTGACCCAGGAGGGGAGAGCTCCTACGAGCAGTACTTC
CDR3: CASSDPGGESSYEQYF

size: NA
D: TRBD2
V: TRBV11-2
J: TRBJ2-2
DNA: TGTGCCAGCAGCCTAGGGCTAGCGGGAGGGTTTACCGGGGAGCTGTTTTTT
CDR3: CASSLGLAGGFTGELFF

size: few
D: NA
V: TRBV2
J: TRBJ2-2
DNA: TGTGCCAGCAGTGACAGGGGAGGTTGGACCGGGGAGCTGTTTTTT
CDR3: CASSDRGGWTGELFF

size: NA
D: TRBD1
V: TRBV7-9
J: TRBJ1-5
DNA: TGTGCCAGCAGCTTAGGGGGGACAGGAGTTAGCAATCAGCCCCAGCATTTT
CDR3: CASSLGGTGVSNQPQHF

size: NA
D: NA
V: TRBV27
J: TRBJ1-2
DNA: TGTGCCAGCAGTTTATTTCCGGGACCGAAGATTAACTATGGCTACACCTTC
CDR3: CASSLFPGPKINYGYTF

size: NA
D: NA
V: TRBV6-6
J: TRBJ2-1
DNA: TGTGCCAGCAGTCCCCCTCAGGGACCCGGCCTTGGGCTGAAACACAATGAGCAGTTCTTC
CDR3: CASSPPQGPGLGLKHNEQFF

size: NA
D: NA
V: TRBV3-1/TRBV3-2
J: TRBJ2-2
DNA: TGTGCCAGCAGCCGTTTCGGGAACACCGGGGAGCTGTTTTTT
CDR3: CASSRFGNTGELFF

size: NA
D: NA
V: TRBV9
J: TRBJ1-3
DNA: TGTGCCAGCAGCGTAGCCCTTCCTGGGAACACCATATATTTT
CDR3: CASSVALPGNTIYF

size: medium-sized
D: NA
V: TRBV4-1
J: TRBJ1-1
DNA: TGCGCCAGCAGCCAAGAAAAGGCGGGCACTGAAGCTTTCTTT
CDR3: CASSQEKAGTEAFF

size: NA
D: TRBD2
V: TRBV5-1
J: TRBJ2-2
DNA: TGCGCCAGCAGCTTGACTAGCGGGAGGGCTAACACCGGGGAGCTGTTTTTT
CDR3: CASSLTSGRANTGELFF

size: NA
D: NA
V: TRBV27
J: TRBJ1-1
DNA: TGTGCCAGCAGTATAAACGAGGGCACTGAAGCTTTCTTT
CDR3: CASSINEGTEAFF

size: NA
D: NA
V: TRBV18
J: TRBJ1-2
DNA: TGTGCCAGCTCACCAAGTAGGGGGAACTATGGCTACACCTTC
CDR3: CASSPSRGNYGYTF

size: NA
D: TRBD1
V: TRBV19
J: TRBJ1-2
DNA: TGTGCCAGTAGTTTACAGGGGGATAACTATGGCTACACCTTC
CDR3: CASSLQGDNYGYTF

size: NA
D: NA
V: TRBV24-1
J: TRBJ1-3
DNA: TGTGCCACCAGTGATACAGTTGGCACCATATATTTT
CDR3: CATSDTVGTIYF

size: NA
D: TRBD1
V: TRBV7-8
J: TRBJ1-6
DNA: TGTGCCAGCAGCTTAACTAAGGTTGGACAGGGAACTTCACCCCTCCACTTT
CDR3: CASSLTKVGQGTSPLHF

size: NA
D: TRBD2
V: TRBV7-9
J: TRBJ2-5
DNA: TGTGCCAGCAGCTTTCAGTCGGGAGGGGATGGGGGAAAGACCCAGTACTTC
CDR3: CASSFQSGGDGGKTQYF

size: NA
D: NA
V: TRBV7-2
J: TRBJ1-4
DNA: TGTGCCAGCAGCTTAGATAGGGTTGGTGAAAAACTGTTTTTT
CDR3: CASSLDRVGEKLFF

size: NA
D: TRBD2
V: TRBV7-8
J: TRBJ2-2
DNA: TGTGCCAGCAGCTTATGGGGGCGGACTAGCGGGAGGAGGGAGCTGTTTTTT
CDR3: CASSLWGRTSGRRELFF

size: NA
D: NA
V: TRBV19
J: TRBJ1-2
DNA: TGTGCCAGTAGTATAGATCGTAGTGGGAGGTATGGCTACACCTTC
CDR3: CASSIDRSGRYGYTF

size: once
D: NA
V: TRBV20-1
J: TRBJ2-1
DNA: TGCAGTGCCGCCCCTTACAATGAGCAGTTCTTC
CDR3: CSAAPYNEQFF